This T cell receptor beta chain is drawn from a study of breast tumors, draining lymph nodes, adjacent tissues. The V end was cut by 2 bases, the J end by 5 bases, with 15 bases between. This CDR3 has 15 residues. Germline lookup yields CDR1 MNHEY and CDR2 SVGAGI. TCRdb reprocessed the multiplex PCR reads via MiXCR and lists one record per CDR3 protein. The table lists 250,000 or so distinct CDR3 sequences, roughly 30% of them singletons. Breast cancer patients provided tissue from their axillary draining lymph nodes. Many counts were recorded for this clonotype. The receptor was derived from a female donor with breast cancer. Some clones in this sample may be carry-over from other donors' samples. The specimen sequenced was axillary lymph node tissue. V usage is TRBV6-5 and J usage is TRBJ1-2, with a weak D call TRBD1 (6 bases). CDR3 amino acids: CASSYGGGDSYGYTF. CDR3 bases: TGTGCCAGCAGTTACGGGGGGGGCGACTCGTATGGCTACACCTTC.